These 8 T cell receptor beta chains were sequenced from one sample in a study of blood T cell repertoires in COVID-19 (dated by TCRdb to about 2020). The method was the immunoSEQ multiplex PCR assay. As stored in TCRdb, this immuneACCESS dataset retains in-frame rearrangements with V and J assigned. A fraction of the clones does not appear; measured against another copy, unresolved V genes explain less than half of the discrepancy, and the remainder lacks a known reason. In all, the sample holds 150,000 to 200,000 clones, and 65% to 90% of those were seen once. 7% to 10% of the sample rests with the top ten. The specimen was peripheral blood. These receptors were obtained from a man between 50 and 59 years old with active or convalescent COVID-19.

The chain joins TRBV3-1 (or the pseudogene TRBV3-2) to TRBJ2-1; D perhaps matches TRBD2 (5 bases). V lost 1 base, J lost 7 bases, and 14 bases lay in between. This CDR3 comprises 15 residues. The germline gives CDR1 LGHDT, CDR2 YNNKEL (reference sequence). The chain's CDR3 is CASSQVQTGGNEQFF. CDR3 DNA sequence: TGTGCCAGCAGCCAAGTTCAGACCGGCGGGAATGAGCAGTTCTTC.

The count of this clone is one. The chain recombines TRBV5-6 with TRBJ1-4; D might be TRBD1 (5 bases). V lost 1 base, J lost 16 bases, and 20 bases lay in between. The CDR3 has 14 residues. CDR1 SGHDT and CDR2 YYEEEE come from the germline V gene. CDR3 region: CASSLKSGFRSWFF. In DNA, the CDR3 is TGTGCCAGCAGCTTGAAATCAGGGTTTCGATCTTGGTTTTTT.

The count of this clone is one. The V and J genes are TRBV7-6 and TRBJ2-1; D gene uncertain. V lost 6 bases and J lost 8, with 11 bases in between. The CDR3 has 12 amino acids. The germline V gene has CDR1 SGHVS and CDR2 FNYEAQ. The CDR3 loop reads CASRSQADEQFF. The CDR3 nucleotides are TGTGCCAGCAGGTCGCAGGCCGATGAGCAGTTCTTC.

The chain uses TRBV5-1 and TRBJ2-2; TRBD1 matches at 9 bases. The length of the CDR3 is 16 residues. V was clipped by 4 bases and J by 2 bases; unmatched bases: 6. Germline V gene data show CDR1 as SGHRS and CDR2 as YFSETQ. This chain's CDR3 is CASSPTGGVNTGELFF. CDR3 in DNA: TGCGCCAGCAGCCCAACAGGGGGCGTAAACACCGGGGAGCTGTTTTTT.

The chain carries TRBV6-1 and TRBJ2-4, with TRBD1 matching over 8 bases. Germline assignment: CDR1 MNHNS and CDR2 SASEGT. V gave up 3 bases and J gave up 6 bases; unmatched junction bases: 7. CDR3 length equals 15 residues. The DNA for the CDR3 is TGTGCCAGCAGTGAGGTCCAGGGGGCAGGAAACATTCAGTACTTC. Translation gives CASSEVQGAGNIQYF.

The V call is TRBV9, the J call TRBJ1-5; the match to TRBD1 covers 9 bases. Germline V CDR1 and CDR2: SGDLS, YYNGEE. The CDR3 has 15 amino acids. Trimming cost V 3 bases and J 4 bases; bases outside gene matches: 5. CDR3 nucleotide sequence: TGTGCCAGCAGCGCGGGACAGGGAAGTAATCAGCCCCAGCATTTT. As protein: CASSAGQGSNQPQHF.

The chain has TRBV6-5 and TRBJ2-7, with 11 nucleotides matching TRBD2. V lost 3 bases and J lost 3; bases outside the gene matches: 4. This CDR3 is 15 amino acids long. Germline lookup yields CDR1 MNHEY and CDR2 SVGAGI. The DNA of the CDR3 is TGTGCCAGCAGTTATAAGACTAGCGGGATCTACGAGCAGTACTTC. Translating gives CASSYKTSGIYEQYF.

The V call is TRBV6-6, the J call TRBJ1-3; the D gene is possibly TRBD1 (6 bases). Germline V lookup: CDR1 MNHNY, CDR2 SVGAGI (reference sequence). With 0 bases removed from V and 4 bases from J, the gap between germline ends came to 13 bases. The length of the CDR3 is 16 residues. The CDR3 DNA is TGTGCCAGCAGTTACTCTCCCACAGGGCTAGGAAACACCATATATTTT. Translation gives CASSYSPTGLGNTIYF.